This T cell receptor beta chain was captured in a study of OX40 agonist ivuxolimab in advanced cancers. Looking at the study overall: Ivuxolimab, an antibody acting as an agonist of OX40 (CD134), was used to treat patients. Patients were over 65% male with ages about 23 to 79, mean around 58.

The repertoire was sequenced with immunoSEQ multiplex PCR; TCRdb's copy has only in-frame clones and lacks some. The sample records 70,000 to 85,000 clones, around 83% being singletons. The origin of this receptor is an adult with an advanced solid tumor such as melanoma, head and neck, liver or kidney cancer. The input for sequencing was CD4+ or CD8+ T cells sorted from blood, taken in a trial of the OX40 agonist ivuxolimab.

The CDR3 here is CASSIGQDYGYTF. As DNA, the CDR3 is TGTGCCAGCAGTATTGGGCAGGACTATGGCTACACCTTC. V is TRBV2 and J is TRBJ1-2; D uncertain. Germline CDR1 and CDR2: SNHLY and FYNNEI. Trimming shortened V by 5 bases and J by 3 bases, and 10 bases separated the two germline ends. The CDR3 is 13 amino acids. Combining the CDR3 with reference TRBV2 and TRBJ1-2 gives the whole variable domain EPEVTQTPSHQVTQMGQEVILRCVPISNHLYFYWYRQILGQKVEFLVSFYNNEISEKSEIFDDQFSVERPDGSNFTLKIRSTKLEDSAMYFCASSIGQDYGYTFGSGTRLTVV.